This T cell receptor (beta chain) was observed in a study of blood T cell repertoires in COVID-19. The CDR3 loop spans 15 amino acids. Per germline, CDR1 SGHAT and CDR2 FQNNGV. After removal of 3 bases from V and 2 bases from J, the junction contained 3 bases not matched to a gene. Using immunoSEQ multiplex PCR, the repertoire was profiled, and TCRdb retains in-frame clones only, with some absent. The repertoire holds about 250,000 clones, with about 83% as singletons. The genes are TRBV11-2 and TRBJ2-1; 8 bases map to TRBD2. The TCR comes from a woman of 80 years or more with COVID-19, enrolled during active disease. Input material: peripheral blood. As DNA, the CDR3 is TGTGCCAGCAGCTTTTCCGGGGGGGCCTACAATGAGCAGTTCTTC. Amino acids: CASSFSGGAYNEQFF.